This T cell receptor beta chain was recovered during a study of blood T cell repertoires in COVID-19. The germline V gene encodes CDR1 MDHEN and CDR2 SYDVKM. The V and J ends lost 5 bases and 5 bases, in that order; junction bases with no gene match: 9. The CDR3 covers 14 residues. Assay used: immunoSEQ multiplex PCR; TCRdb lists only in-frame clones, some missing. The table includes a few hundred thousand clones, roughly nine tenths detected once. This sequence joins TRBV28 and TRBJ2-7; 7 bases agree with TRBD2. The sample consisted of PBMCs or T cells enriched from blood (not recorded which). The sequence was collected from a woman aged 25 to 39 who had recovered from COVID-19. In DNA form, the CDR3 reads TGTGCCAGCAGTCCTCCGGGACGGGGGGACGAGCAGTACTTC. It is translated as CASSPPGRGDEQYF.